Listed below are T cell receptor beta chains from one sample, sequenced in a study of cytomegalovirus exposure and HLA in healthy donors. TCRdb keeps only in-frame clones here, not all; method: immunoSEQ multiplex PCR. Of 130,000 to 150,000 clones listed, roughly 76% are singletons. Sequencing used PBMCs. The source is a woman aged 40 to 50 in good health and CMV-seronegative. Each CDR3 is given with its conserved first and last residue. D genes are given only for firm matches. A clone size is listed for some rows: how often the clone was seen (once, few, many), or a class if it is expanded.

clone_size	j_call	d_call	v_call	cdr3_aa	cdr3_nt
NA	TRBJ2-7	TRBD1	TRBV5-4	CASSVTGTGREQYF	TGTGCCAGCAGCGTTACCGGGACAGGGCGCGAGCAGTACTTC
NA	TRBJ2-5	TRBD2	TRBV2	CASSGLAGVGETQYF	TGTGCCAGCAGTGGACTAGCGGGGGTAGGAGAGACCCAGTACTTC
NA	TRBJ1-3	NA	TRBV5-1	CASSLYGDSGNTIYF	TGCGCCAGCAGCTTATACGGAGACTCTGGAAACACCATATATTTT
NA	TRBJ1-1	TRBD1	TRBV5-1	CASSIGQGEAEAFF	TGCGCCAGCAGCATCGGACAGGGAGAGGCTGAAGCTTTCTTT
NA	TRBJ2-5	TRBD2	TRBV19	CASSTGTSKTQYF	TGTGCCAGTAGTACCGGGACTAGCAAGACCCAGTACTTC
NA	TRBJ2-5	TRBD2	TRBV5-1	CASSLAGTRRLGQYF	TGCGCCAGCAGCTTGGCAGGGACTAGACGGCTGGGGCAGTACTTC
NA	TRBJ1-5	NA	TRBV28	CASSLSEAARNSNQPQHF	TGTGCCAGCAGTTTATCTGAGGCAGCCCGAAATAGCAATCAGCCCCAGCATTTT
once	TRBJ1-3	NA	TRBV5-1	CASSLAPAAGNTIYF	TGCGCCAGCAGCTTGGCGCCAGCGGCAGGAAACACCATATATTTT
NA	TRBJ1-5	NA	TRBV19	CASSSGDSNQPQHF	TGTGCCAGTAGCTCGGGAGATAGCAATCAGCCCCAGCATTTT
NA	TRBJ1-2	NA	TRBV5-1	CASSPGLVPRDYGYTF	TGCGCCAGCAGCCCCGGTCTGGTCCCCAGGGATTATGGCTACACCTTC
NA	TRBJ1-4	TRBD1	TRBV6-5	CASSLTGGGEKLFF	TGTGCCAGCAGCCTAACAGGGGGCGGTGAAAAACTGTTTTTT
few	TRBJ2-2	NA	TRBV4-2	CASSYDTGELFF	TGTGCCAGCAGCTATGACACCGGGGAGCTGTTTTTT
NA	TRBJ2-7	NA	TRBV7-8	CASSPGRGPGYEQYF	TGTGCCAGCAGCCCAGGCAGGGGCCCGGGGTACGAGCAGTACTTC
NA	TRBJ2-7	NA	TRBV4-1	CASSRTGSLDEQYF	TGCGCCAGCAGCCGTACAGGGTCCCTCGACGAGCAGTACTTC
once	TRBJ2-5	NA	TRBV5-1	CASSLGSGRQETQYF	TGCGCCAGCAGCTTGGGATCAGGGAGGCAAGAGACCCAGTACTTC
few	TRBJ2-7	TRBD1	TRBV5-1	CASSLGRDRALREQYF	TGCGCCAGCAGCTTGGGCCGGGACAGGGCCCTTCGCGAGCAGTACTTC
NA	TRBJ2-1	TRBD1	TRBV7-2	CASGGQRFNEQFF	TGTGCCAGCGGGGGACAGCGATTCAATGAGCAGTTCTTC
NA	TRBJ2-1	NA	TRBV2	CASSEGVAAHSSYNEQFF	TGTGCCAGCAGTGAAGGGGTAGCGGCCCATAGCTCCTACAATGAGCAGTTCTTC
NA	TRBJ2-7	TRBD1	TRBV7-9	CASSTKDRVYF	TGTGCCAGCAGCACCAAAGACAGGGTTTACTTC
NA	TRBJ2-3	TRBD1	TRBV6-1	CASSARDRGRDTQYF	TGTGCCAGCAGTGCCCGGGACAGGGGGCGAGATACGCAGTATTTT
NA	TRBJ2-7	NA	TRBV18	CASSPPGRQYEQYF	TGTGCCAGCTCACCACCGGGCAGGCAATACGAGCAGTACTTC
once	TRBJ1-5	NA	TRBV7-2	CASSLSQGSNQPQHF	TGTGCCAGCAGCTTAAGTCAGGGAAGCAATCAGCCCCAGCATTTT
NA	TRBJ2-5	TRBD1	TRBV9	CASSVTDRESETQYF	TGTGCCAGCAGCGTAACGGACAGGGAGTCAGAGACCCAGTACTTC
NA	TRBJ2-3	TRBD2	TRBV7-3	CASSFIRTSAPAYTDTQYF	TGTGCCAGCAGCTTCATCAGGACTAGCGCACCAGCATACACAGATACGCAGTATTTT
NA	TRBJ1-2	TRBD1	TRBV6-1	CASRSADRADTF	TGTGCCAGCAGATCAGCCGACAGGGCGGACACCTTC
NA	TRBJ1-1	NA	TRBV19	CASSIDSRLDAFF	TGTGCCAGTAGTATAGATTCCAGGTTAGATGCTTTCTTT
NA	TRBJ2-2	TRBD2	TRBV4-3	CASSARRGGTGELFF	TGCGCCAGCAGCGCCCGGCGGGGGGGCACCGGGGAGCTGTTTTTT
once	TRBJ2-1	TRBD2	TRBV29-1	CSVDWRGGLSEQFF	TGCAGCGTTGATTGGCGGGGGGGCTTAAGTGAGCAGTTCTTC
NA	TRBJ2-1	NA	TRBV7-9	CASSLIRGRDEQFF	TGTGCCAGCAGCTTAATCAGGGGTAGGGATGAGCAGTTCTTC
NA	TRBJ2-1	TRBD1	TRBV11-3	CASSLGTGGNEQFF	TGTGCCAGCAGCTTGGGGACAGGGGGGAATGAGCAGTTCTTC
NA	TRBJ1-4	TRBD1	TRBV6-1	CAGQGDEKLFF	TGTGCCGGACAGGGTGATGAAAAACTGTTTTTT
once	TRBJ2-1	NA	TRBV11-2	CASSSPRVKEQFF	TGTGCCAGCAGCTCTCCCCGAGTAAAGGAGCAGTTCTTC
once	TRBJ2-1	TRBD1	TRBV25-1	CASSYALRGLDEQFF	TGTGCCAGCAGTTACGCACTCAGGGGGCTGGATGAGCAGTTCTTC
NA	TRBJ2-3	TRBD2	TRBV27	CATSSGTYTDTQYF	TGTGCCACCTCTAGCGGGACCTACACAGATACGCAGTATTTT
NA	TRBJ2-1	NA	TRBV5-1	CASSEESYEQFF	TGCGCCAGCAGCGAAGAGTCATATGAGCAGTTCTTC
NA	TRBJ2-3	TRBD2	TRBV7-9	CASSLGGGSSTDTQYF	TGTGCCAGCAGCTTAGGGGGGGGATCCAGCACAGATACGCAGTATTTT
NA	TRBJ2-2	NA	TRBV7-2	CASSSLRNTGELFF	TGTGCCAGCAGCTCACTGCGGAACACCGGGGAGCTGTTTTTT
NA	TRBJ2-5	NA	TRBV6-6	CASSYSGGAQETQYF	TGTGCCAGCAGTTACTCGGGGGGGGCCCAAGAGACCCAGTACTTC
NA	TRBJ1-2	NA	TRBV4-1	CASSQVPGANYGYTF	TGCGCCAGCAGCCAAGTGCCAGGCGCTAACTATGGCTACACCTTC
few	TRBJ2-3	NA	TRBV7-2	CASSLVAGRTDTQYF	TGTGCCAGCAGCTTAGTGGCAGGGCGGACAGATACGCAGTATTTT
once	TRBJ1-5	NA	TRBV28	CASSFSSNQPQHF	TGTGCCAGCAGTTTCAGTAGCAATCAGCCCCAGCATTTT
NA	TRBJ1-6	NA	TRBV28	CASSAPRNSPLHF	TGTGCCAGCAGTGCTCCTCGGAATTCACCCCTCCACTTT
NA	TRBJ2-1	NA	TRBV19	CASSRDIYYNEQFF	TGTGCCAGTAGCAGGGATATCTACTACAATGAGCAGTTCTTC
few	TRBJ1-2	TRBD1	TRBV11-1	CASRTTGAGGYTF	TGTGCCAGCAGGACGACAGGGGCAGGAGGCTACACCTTC